This TCR beta chain emerged from a study of T cells in tumors after PD-1 blockade. Study overall: Patients received pembrolizumab 200 mg every 3 weeks or cemiplimab 350 mg every 2 weeks. On average, peripheral blood gave about 120,000 TCR templates and under 40,000 unique clonotypes. Study-wide results and caveats: Peripheral recruitment is suggested, as some novel exhausted tumor clones were in pre-treatment blood.

Clones were sequenced by immunoSEQ multiplex PCR, and TCRdb holds only the in-frame ones, with some missing. The profile shows 54,000 or so clones, 80% of them singletons. This CDR3 is built from 18 residues. V lost 2 bases to trimming and J lost 4 bases; unmatched junction nucleotides: 9. From germline, CDR1 is SGHTS and CDR2 YDEGEE. Regarding this clone: Its antigen is currently unknown.

Sequenced material: PBMCs, taken before anti-PD-1 treatment. This chain joins TRBV5-8 and TRBJ1-4, with 12 bases fitting TRBD1. This TCR was sampled from a human donor with basal cell carcinoma. DNA for the CDR3: TGTGCCAGCAGCTTTGTGTGGGGACAGGGGGCGCGTAATGAAAAACTGTTTTTT. Amino acid sequence: CASSFVWGQGARNEKLFF.